These T cell receptor beta chains were read from a single sample in a study of cytomegalovirus exposure and HLA in healthy donors. The assay was immunoSEQ multiplex PCR, and TCRdb's table has in-frame clones only and misses some. The sample holds some 150,000 clones, 60% to 80% seen once. Specimen: PBMCs. These receptors came from a male donor in good health and CMV-seronegative. CDR3s include the opening cysteine and the closing phenylalanine or tryptophan. Each record gives: D gene, V gene, clone size, J gene, CDR3 protein, CDR3 DNA. The D gene is left open where the match is weak. Size is omitted from some rows. Given values are once, few, many or a class for expanded clones.

TRBD1	TRBV2	-	TRBJ1-5	CASRTTGGLSPQHF	TGTGCCAGCAGAACTACAGGGGGTTTATCGCCCCAGCATTTT
-	TRBV6-5	-	TRBJ1-1	CASSYGGRNTEAFF	TGTGCCAGCAGTTACGGGGGGAGGAACACTGAAGCTTTCTTT
TRBD2	TRBV27	-	TRBJ2-7	CASRGLGGSYEQYF	TGTGCCAGCAGAGGACTAGGCGGTTCTTACGAGCAGTACTTC
-	TRBV12-5	-	TRBJ1-1	CASAAPTGGGTEAFF	TGTGCTAGTGCCGCCCCGACAGGCGGTGGAACTGAAGCTTTCTTT
-	TRBV9	-	TRBJ2-1	CASSVGRNQYNEQFF	TGTGCCAGCAGCGTAGGGCGGAACCAATACAATGAGCAGTTCTTC
-	TRBV7-2	once	TRBJ2-7	CASSLARFEQYF	TGTGCCAGCAGCTTAGCGCGATTCGAGCAGTACTTC
-	TRBV19	few	TRBJ1-2	CASSIDGVSVYGYTF	TGTGCCAGTAGTATAGACGGGGTCTCGGTCTATGGCTACACCTTC
TRBD1	TRBV6-6	-	TRBJ1-1	CASSDGQGETEAFF	TGTGCCAGCAGCGACGGACAGGGAGAGACTGAAGCTTTCTTT
-	TRBV6-4	-	TRBJ2-2	CASRMGLNRGELFF	TGTGCCAGCAGGATGGGACTCAATAGGGGGGAGCTGTTTTTT
-	TRBV28	-	TRBJ2-7	CASEAGTQAYEQYF	TGTGCCAGCGAAGCGGGGACACAAGCCTACGAGCAGTACTTC
-	TRBV6-1	-	TRBJ2-7	CASSERGAGVSYEQYF	TGTGCCAGCAGTGAACGGGGGGCGGGGGTCTCCTACGAGCAGTACTTC
TRBD2	TRBV5-1	-	TRBJ2-3	CASSLSAGGNTDTQYF	TGCGCCAGCAGCTTGTCGGCGGGAGGGAACACAGATACGCAGTATTTT
TRBD1	TRBV10-3	-	TRBJ1-5	CATRQGPNQPQHF	TGTGCCACCAGACAGGGCCCCAATCAGCCCCAGCATTTT
TRBD2	TRBV6-5	few	TRBJ2-1	CASSQTSGGAGEQFF	TGTGCCAGCAGCCAAACTAGCGGGGGGGCCGGGGAGCAGTTCTTC
-	TRBV18	-	TRBJ2-2	CASSPTGIFQNTGELFF	TGTGCCAGCTCACCCACAGGGATCTTTCAAAACACCGGGGAGCTGTTTTTT
-	TRBV11-2	once	TRBJ1-1	CASSPARVPMNTEAFF	TGTGCCAGCAGCCCGGCCAGGGTCCCTATGAACACTGAAGCTTTCTTT
-	TRBV19	-	TRBJ2-2	CASSIRDGELFF	TGTGCCAGTAGTATACGGGATGGGGAGCTGTTTTTT
TRBD1	TRBV5-8	-	TRBJ1-1	CASSFRAGTGGWNTEAFF	TGTGCCAGCAGCTTTCGCGCAGGGACAGGGGGCTGGAACACTGAAGCTTTCTTT
TRBD1	TRBV10-3	-	TRBJ1-5	CAISADRGQPQHF	TGTGCCATCAGTGCGGACAGGGGCCAGCCCCAGCATTTT
TRBD1	TRBV27	-	TRBJ2-7	CASSNLGQGRYEQYF	TGTGCCAGCAGTAACCTGGGACAGGGTAGGTACGAGCAGTACTTC
-	TRBV14	-	TRBJ1-2	CASSQVGDGGYTF	TGTGCCAGCAGCCAAGTGGGAGATGGAGGCTACACCTTC
-	TRBV7-9	few	TRBJ1-2	CASSLVSGGNYGYTF	TGTGCCAGCAGCTTAGTGTCTGGGGGGAACTATGGCTACACCTTC
-	TRBV6-6	-	TRBJ2-7	CASSDRAGKRYEQYF	TGTGCCAGCAGTGACCGGGCGGGAAAAAGGTACGAGCAGTACTTC